This T cell receptor beta chain was profiled in a study of OX40 agonist ivuxolimab in advanced cancers. About the research overall: Patients received intravenous ivuxolimab every 2 weeks at 0.01 to 10 mg/kg. Whole-study findings and limits: Clonal expansion by week 6 occurred in CD4+ and CD8+ blood T cells (at 0.1 to 3.0 mg/kg).

Of note for this clone: Antigen specificity is unknown.

Sequencing was performed with immunoSEQ multiplex PCR; in TCRdb, only in-frame clones are kept and a portion is missing. The data show approximately 40,000 clones, 70% to 85% seen once. The CDR3 totals 15 residues. Germline V gene data show CDR1 as SGHRS and CDR2 as YFSETQ. Between the trimmed V and J ends, which lost 1 base and 5 bases, there was a span of 15 bases. V usage is TRBV5-1 and J usage is TRBJ2-5; D call uncertain. The TCR was taken from an adult with an advanced solid tumor such as melanoma, head and neck, liver or kidney cancer. The sample consisted of CD4+ or CD8+ T cells sorted from blood, taken in a trial of the OX40 agonist ivuxolimab. The DNA of the CDR3 is TGCGCCAGCAGCTTGTTAGGTGGTACCGAGGAGACCCAGTACTTC. This gives the protein CASSLLGGTEETQYF. Together with reference TRBV5-1 and TRBJ2-5, the CDR3 gives the full variable domain: KAGVTQTPRYLIKTRGQQVTLSCSPISGHRSVSWYQQTPGQGLQFLFEYFSETQRNKGNFPGRFSGRQFSNSRSEMNVSTLELGDSALYLCASSLLGGTEETQYFGPGTRLLVL.